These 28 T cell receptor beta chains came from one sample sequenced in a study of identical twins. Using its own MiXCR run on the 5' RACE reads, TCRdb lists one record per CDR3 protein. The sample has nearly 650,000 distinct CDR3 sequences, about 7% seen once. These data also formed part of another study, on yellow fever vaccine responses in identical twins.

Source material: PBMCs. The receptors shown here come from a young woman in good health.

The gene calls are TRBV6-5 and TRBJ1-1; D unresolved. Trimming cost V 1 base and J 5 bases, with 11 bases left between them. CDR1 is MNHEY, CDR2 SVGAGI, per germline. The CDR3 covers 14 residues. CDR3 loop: CASSYWSSGTEAFF. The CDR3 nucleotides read TGTGCCAGCAGTTACTGGAGTAGTGGGACTGAAGCTTTCTTT.

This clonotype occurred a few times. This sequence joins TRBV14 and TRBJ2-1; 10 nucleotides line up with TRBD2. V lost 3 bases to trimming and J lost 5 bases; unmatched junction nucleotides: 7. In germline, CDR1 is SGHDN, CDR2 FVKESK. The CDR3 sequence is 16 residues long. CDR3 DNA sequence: TGTGCCAGCAGCCACGGGCAGCGGGGGGGTGACAATGAGCAGTTCTTC. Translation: CASSHGQRGGDNEQFF.

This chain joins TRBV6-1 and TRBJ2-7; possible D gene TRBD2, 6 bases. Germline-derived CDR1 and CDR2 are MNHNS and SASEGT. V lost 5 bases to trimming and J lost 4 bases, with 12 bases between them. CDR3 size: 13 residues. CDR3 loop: CASSMGLTYEQYV. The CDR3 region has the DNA TGTGCCAGCAGTATGGGACTGACTTACGAGCAGTACGTC.

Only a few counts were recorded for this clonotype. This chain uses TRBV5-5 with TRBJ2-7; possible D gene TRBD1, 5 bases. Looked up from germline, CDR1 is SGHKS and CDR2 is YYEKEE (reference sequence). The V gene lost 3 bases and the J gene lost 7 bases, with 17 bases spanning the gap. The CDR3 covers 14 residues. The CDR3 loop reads CASSWGLGSREQYF. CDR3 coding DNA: TGTGCCAGCAGCTGGGGCCTGGGATCGAGGGAGCAGTACTTC.

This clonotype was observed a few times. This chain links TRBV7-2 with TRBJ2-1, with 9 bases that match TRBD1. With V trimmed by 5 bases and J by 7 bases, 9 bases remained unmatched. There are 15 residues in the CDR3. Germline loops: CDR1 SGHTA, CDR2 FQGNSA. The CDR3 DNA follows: TGTGCCAGCAGCCCAACCGCCGGGACAGGGAATGAGCAGTTCTTC. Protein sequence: CASSPTAGTGNEQFF.

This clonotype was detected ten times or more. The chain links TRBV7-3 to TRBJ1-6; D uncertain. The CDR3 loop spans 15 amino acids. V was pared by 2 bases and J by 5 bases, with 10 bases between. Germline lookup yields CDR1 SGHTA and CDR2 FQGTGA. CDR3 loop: CASSLGGADNSPLHF. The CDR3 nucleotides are TGTGCCAGCAGCTTAGGAGGTGCTGATAATTCACCCCTCCACTTT.

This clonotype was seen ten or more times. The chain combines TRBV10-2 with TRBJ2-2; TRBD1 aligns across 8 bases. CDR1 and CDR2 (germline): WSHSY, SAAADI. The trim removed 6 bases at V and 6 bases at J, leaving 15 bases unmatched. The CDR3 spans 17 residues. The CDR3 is CASSREQGVQGSGELFF. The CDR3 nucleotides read TGCGCCAGCAGCCGAGAACAGGGGGTGCAGGGATCCGGGGAGCTGTTTTTT.

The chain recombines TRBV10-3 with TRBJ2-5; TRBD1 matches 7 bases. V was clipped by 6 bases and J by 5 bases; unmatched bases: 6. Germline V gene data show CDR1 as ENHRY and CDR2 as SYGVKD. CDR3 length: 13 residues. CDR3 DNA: TGTGCCATCAGCAAGGGGGCCGGGGAGACCCAGTACTTC. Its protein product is CAISKGAGETQYF.

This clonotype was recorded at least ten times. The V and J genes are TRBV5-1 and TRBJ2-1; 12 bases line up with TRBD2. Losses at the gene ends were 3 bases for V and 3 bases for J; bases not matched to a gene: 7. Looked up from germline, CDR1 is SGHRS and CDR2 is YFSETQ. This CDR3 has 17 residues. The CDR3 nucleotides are TGCGCCAGCAGCTACGGACTAGCGGGATCCCTCTACAATGAGCAGTTCTTC. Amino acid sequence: CASSYGLAGSLYNEQFF. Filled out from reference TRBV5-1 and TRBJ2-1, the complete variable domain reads KAGVTQTPRYLIKTRGQQVTLSCSPISGHRSVSWYQQTPGQGLQFLFEYFSETQRNKGNFPGRFSGRQFSNSRSEMNVSTLELGDSALYLCASSYGLAGSLYNEQFFGPGTRLTVL.

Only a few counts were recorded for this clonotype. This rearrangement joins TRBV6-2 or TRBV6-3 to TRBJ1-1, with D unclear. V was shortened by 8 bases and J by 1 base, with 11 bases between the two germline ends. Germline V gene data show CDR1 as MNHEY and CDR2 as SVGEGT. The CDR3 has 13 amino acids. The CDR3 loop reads CASFGHPNTEAFF. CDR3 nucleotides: TGTGCCAGCTTTGGGCACCCGAACACTGAAGCTTTCTTT.

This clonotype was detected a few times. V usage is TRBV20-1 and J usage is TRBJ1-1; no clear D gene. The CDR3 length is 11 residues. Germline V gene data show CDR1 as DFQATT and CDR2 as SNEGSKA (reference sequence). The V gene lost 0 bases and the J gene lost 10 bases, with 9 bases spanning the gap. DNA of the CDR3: TGCAGTGCTAGAGATCAGTCTATAGCTTTCTTT. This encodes CSARDQSIAFF.

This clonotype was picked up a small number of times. CDR3 sequence reads: CASSQDLAEYSPLHF. In DNA, the CDR3 is TGTGCCAGCAGCCAAGACTTGGCGGAGTATTCACCCCTCCACTTT. The rearrangement joins TRBV4-2 to TRBJ1-6; D uncertain. The CDR3 is 15 amino acids. Trimming cost V 0 bases and J 8 bases, with 11 bases left between them. CDR1 is LGHNA, CDR2 YNFKEQ, per germline.

CDR3 sequence (DNA): TGTGCCAGTAGTATCAAGAGGATTTACTCCTACAATGAGCAGTTCTTC. Protein sequence: CASSIKRIYSYNEQFF. The genes are TRBV19 and TRBJ2-1; D is ambiguous. V lost 3 bases and J 0 bases, leaving 12 bases between the germline ends. Germline CDR1 is LNHDA and CDR2 is SQIVND (reference sequence). The CDR3 is made up of 16 amino acids.

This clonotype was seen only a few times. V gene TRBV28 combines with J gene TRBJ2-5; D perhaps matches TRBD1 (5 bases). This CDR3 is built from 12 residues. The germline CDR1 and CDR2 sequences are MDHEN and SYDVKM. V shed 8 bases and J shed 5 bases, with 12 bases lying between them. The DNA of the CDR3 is TGTGCCAGCTGGGGCCTCGGTGAGACCCAGTACTTC. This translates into CASWGLGETQYF.

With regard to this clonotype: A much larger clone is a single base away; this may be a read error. CDR3 sequence: CSAGELWPYEQYF. CDR3 coding DNA: TGCAGCGCCGGAGAACTATGGCCCTACGAGCAGTACTTC. V and J are TRBV29-1 and TRBJ2-7; D not certain. Germline lookup yields CDR1 SQVTM and CDR2 ANQGSEA. V was trimmed by 7 bases and J by 2 bases, leaving 15 bases between them. The CDR3 has 13 residues.

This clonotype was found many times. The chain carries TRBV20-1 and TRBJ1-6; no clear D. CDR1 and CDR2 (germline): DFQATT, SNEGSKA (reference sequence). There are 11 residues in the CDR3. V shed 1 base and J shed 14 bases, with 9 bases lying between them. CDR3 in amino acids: CSARGPSSLHF. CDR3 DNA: TGCAGTGCTAGAGGGCCGAGTTCCCTCCACTTT.

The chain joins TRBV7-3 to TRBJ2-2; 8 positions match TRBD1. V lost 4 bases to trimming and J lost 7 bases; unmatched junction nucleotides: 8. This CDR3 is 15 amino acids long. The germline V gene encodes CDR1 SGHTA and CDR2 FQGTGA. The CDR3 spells CASSSRDRSVGELFF. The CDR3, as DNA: TGTGCCAGCAGCTCCCGGGACAGGAGCGTCGGGGAGCTGTTTTTT.

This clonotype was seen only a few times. The DNA of the CDR3 is TGCGCCAGCAGTGAGGGTAGGCTGGTACCCGATGCGCAGTATTTT. Translation gives CASSEGRLVPDAQYF. V gene TRBV10-1 combines with J gene TRBJ2-3; no definite D call. Per the germline V gene, CDR1 is WNHNN and CDR2 is SYGVQD (reference sequence). V lost 2 bases to trimming and J lost 10 bases, with 19 bases between them. This CDR3 comprises 15 residues.

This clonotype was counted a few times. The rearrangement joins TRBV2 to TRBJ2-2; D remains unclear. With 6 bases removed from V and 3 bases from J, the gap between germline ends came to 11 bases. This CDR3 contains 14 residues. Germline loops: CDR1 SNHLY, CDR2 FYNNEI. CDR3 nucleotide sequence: TGTGCCAGCAGGGGGAACCAGCACACCGGGGAGCTGTTTTTT. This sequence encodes CASRGNQHTGELFF.

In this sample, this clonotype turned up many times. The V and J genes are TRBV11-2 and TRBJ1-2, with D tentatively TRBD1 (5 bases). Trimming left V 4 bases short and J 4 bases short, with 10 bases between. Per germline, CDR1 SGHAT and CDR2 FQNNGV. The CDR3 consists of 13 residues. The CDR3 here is CASSSGRGYGYTF. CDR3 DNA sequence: TGTGCCAGCAGCTCGGGACGGGGCTATGGCTACACCTTC.

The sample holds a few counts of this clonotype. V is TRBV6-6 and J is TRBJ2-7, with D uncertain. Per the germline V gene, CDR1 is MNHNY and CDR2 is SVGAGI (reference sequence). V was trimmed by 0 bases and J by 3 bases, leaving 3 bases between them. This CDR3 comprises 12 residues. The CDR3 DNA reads TGTGCCAGCAGTTACTCCTACTACGAGCAGTACTTC. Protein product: CASSYSYYEQYF.

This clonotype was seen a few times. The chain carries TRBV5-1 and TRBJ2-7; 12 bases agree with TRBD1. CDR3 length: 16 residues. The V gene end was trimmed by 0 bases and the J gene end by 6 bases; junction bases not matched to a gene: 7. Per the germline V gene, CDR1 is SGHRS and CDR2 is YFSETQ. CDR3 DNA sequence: TGCGCCAGCAGCTTGGGCGGGACAGGGGGCTCCCTCGAGCAGTACGTC. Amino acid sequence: CASSLGGTGGSLEQYV.

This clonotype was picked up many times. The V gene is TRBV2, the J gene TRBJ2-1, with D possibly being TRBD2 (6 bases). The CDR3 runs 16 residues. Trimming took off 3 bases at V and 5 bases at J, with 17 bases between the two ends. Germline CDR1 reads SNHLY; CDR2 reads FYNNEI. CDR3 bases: TGTGCCAGCAGTGATGTAGGGCGGGGAGGCGACAATGAGCAGTTCTTC. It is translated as CASSDVGRGGDNEQFF.

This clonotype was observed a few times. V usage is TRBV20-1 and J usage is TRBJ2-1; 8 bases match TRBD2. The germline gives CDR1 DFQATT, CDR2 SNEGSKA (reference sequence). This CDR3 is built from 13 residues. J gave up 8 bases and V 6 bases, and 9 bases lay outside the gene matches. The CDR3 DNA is TGCAGTGCCAGGGGACTAGTCATCGATGAGCAGTTCTTC. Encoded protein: CSARGLVIDEQFF.

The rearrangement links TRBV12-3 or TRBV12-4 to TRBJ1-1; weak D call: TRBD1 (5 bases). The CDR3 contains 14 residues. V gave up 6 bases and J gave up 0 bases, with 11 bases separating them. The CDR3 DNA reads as TGTGCCAGCAGAAAGGGACTTTTGAACACTGAAGCTTTCTTT. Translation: CASRKGLLNTEAFF.

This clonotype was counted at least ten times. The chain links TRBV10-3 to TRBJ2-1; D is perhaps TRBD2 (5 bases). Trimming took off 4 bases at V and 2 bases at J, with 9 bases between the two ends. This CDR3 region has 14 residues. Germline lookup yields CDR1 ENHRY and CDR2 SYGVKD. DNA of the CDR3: TGTGCCATCAGTGTTAGCGAGGCCTACAATGAGCAGTTCTTC. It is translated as CAISVSEAYNEQFF.

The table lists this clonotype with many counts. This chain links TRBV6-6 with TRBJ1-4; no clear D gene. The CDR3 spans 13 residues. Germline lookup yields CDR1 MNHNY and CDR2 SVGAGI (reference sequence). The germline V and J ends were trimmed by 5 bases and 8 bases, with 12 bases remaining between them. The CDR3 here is CASSRGVGEKLFF. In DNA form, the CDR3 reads TGTGCCAGCAGTCGGGGTGTCGGCGAAAAACTGTTTTTT.

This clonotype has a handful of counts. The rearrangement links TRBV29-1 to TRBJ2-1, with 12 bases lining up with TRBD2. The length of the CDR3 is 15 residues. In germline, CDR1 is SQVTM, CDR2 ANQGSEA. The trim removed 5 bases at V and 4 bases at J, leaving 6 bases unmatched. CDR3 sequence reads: CSVQRTSGAYNEQFF. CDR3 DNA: TGCAGCGTTCAAAGGACTAGCGGGGCTTACAATGAGCAGTTCTTC.